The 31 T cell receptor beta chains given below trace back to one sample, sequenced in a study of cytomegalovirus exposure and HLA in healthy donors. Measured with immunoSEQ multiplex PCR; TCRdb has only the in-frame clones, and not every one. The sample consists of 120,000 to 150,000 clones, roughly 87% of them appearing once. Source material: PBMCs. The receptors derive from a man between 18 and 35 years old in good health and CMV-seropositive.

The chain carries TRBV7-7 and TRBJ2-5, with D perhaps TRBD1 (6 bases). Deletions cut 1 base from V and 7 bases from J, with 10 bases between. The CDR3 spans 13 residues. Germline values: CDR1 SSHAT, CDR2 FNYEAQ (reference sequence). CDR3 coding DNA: TGTGCCAGCAGCTTAGGACGAGGGGGGACCCAGTACTTC. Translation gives CASSLGRGGTQYF.

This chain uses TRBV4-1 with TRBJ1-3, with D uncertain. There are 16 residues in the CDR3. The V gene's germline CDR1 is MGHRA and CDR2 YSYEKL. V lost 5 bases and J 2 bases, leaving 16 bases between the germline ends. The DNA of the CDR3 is TGCGCCAGCAGCACCCCGGGAGGGAACACTGGAAACACCATATATTTT. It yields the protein CASSTPGGNTGNTIYF.

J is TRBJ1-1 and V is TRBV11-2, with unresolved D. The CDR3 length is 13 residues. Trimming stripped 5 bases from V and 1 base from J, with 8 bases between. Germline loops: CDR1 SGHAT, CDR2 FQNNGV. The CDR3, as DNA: TGTGCCAGCAGCACGAGGGAGAACACTGAAGCTTTCTTT. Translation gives CASSTRENTEAFF.

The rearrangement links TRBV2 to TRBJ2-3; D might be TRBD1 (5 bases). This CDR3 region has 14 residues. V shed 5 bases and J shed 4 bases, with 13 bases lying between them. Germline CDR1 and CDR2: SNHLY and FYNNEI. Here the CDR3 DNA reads TGTGCCAGCAGTCTACAGGTCAGGGCAGATACGCAGTATTTT. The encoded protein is CASSLQVRADTQYF.

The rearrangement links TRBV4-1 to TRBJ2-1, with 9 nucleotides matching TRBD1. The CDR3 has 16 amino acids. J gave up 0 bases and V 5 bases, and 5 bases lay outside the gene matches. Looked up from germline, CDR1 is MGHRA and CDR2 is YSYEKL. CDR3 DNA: TGCGCCAGCAGCTTAGGACAGGGGCCCTCCTACAATGAGCAGTTCTTC. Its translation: CASSLGQGPSYNEQFF.

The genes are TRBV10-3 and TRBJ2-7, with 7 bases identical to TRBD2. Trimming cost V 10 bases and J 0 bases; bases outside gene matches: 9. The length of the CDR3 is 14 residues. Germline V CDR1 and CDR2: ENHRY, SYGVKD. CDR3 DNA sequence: TGTGCCACCCAGGGAACTAGCGCCTCCTACGAGCAGTACTTC. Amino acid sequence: CATQGTSASYEQYF.

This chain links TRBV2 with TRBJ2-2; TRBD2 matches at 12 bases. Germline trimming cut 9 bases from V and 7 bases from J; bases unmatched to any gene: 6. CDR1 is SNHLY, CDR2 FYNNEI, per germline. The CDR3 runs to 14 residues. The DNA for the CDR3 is TGTGCCAGTCAACGGGGACTAGCGGGCGGGGAGCTGTTTTTT. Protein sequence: CASQRGLAGGELFF.

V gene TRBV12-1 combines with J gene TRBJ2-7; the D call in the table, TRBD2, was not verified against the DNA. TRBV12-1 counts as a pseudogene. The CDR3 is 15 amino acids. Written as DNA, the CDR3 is TGTGCCAGCCCCCTAGCGGGGATGACTTACTACGAGCAGTACTTC. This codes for CASPLAGMTYYEQYF.

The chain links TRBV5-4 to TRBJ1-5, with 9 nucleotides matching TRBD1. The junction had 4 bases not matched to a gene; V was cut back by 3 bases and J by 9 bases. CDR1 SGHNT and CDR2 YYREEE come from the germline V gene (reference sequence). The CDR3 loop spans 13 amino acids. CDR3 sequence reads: CASSSDRGGPQHF. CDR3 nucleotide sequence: TGTGCCAGCAGCTCCGACAGGGGGGGGCCCCAGCATTTT.

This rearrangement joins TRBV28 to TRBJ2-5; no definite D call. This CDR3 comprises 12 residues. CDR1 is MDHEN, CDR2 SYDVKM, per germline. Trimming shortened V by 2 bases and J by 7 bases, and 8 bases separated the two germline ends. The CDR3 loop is CASSLGRRTQYF. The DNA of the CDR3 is TGTGCCAGCAGTTTAGGTCGGAGGACCCAGTACTTC.

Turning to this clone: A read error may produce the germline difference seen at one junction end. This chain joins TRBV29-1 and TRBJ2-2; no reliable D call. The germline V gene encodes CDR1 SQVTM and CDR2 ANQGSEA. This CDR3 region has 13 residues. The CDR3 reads CSVDRANAGELFF. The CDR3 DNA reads TGCAGCGTTGATCGCGCGAACGCCGGGGAGCTGTTTTTT.

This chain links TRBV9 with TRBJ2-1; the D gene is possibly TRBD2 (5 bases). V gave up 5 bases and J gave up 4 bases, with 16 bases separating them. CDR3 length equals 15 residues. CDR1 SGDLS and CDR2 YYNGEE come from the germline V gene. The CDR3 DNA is TGTGCCAGCAGGGTCAGCGGAGATCAGTACAATGAGCAGTTCTTC. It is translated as CASRVSGDQYNEQFF.

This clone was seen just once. CDR3 loop: CASSQWDTPNEKLFF. The CDR3 DNA is TGCGCCAGCAGCCAATGGGACACGCCTAATGAAAAACTGTTTTTT. This sequence joins TRBV5-1 and TRBJ1-4; a weak D match, TRBD1 (6 bases). There are 15 residues in the CDR3. Germline V gives CDR1 SGHRS, CDR2 YFSETQ. Between the trimmed V and J ends, which lost 4 bases and 3 bases, there was a span of 13 bases.

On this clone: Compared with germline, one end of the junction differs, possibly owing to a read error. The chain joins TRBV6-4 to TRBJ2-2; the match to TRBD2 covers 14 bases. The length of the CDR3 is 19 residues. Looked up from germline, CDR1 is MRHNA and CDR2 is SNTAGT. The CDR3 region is CTRPKGLAGANNNTGELFF. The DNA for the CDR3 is TGTACCAGACCTAAGGGACTAGCGGGAGCCAACAATAACACCGGGGAGCTGTTTTTT.

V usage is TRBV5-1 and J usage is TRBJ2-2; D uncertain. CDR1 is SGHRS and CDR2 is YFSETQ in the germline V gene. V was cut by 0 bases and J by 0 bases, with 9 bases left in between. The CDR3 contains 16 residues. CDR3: CASSLASQSNTGELFF. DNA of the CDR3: TGCGCCAGCAGCTTGGCCAGTCAGTCGAACACCGGGGAGCTGTTTTTT.

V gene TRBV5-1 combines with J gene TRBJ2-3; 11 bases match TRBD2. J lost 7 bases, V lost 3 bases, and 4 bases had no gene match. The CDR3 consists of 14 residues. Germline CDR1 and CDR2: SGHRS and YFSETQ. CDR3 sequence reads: CASSSTSGRNTQYF. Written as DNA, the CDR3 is TGCGCCAGCAGCTCTACTAGCGGGAGAAATACGCAGTATTTT.

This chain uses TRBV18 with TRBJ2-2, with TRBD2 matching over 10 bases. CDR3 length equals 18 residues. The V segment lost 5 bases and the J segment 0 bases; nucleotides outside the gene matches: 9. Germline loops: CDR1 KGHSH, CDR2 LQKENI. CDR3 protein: CASSSSPGLATNTGELFF. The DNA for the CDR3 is TGTGCCAGCTCATCAAGCCCGGGACTAGCGACGAACACCGGGGAGCTGTTTTTT.

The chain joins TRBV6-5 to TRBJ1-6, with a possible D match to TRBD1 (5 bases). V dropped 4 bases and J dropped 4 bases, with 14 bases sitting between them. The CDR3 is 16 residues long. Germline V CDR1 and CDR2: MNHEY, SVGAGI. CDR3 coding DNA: TGTGCCAGCAGTTCCCGGGCAGGGCCATATAATTCACCCCTCCACTTT. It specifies CASSSRAGPYNSPLHF.

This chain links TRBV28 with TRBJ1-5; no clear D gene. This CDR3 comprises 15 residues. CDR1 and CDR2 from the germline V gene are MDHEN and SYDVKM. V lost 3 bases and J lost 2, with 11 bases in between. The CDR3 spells CASSFEVAGNQPQHF. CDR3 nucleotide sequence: TGTGCCAGCAGTTTTGAGGTCGCCGGCAATCAGCCCCAGCATTTT.

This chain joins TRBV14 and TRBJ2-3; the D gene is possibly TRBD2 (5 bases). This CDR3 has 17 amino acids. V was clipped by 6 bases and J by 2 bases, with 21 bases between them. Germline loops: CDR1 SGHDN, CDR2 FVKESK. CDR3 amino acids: CASSLLMEDSPTDTQYF. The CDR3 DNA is TGTGCCAGCAGTCTACTAATGGAGGACTCGCCCACAGATACGCAGTATTTT.

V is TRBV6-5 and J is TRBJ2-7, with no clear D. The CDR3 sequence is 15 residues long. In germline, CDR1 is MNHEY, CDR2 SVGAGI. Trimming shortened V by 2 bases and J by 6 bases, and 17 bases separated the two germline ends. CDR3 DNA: TGTGCCAGCAGTTACGCCGCCCTAGGATTAAGCGAGCAGTACTTC. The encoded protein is CASSYAALGLSEQYF.

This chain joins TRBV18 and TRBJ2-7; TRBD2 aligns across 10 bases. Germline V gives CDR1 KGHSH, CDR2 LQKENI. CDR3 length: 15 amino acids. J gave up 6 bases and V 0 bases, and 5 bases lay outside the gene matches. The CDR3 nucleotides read TGTGCCAGCTCACCACCGGCTAGCGGGAGAGTCGAGCAGTACTTC. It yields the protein CASSPPASGRVEQYF. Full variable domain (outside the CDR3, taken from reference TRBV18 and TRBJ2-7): NAGVMQNPRHLVRRRGQEARLRCSPMKGHSHVYWYRQLPEEGLKFMVYLQKENIIDESGMPKERFSAEFPKEGPSILRIQQVVRGDSAAYFCASSPPASGRVEQYFGPGTRLTVT.

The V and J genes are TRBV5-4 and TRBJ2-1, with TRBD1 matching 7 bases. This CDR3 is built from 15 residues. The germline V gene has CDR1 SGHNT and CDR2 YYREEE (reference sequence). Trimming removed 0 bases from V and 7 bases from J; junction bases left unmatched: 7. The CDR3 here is CASSLGTGVSNEQFF. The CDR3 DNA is TGTGCCAGCAGCTTGGGGACAGGCGTTTCAAATGAGCAGTTCTTC. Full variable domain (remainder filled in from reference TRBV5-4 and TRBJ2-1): ETGVTQSPTHLIKTRGQQVTLRCSSQSGHNTVSWYQQALGQGPQFIFQYYREEENGRGNFPPRFSGLQFPNYSSELNVNALELDDSALYLCASSLGTGVSNEQFFGPGTRLTVL.

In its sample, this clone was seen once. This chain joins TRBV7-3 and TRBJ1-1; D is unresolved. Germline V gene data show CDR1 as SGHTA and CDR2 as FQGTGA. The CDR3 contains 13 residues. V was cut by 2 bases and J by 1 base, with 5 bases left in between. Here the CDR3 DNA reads TGTGCCAGCAGCTTAGACTCGAACACTGAAGCTTTCTTT. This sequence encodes CASSLDSNTEAFF.

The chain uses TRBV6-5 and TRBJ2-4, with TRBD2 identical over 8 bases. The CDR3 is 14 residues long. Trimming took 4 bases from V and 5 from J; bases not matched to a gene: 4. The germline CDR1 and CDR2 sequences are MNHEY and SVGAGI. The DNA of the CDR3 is TGTGCCAGCAGTTCCGGGGGGGCCCAAAACATTCAGTACTTC. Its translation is CASSSGGAQNIQYF.

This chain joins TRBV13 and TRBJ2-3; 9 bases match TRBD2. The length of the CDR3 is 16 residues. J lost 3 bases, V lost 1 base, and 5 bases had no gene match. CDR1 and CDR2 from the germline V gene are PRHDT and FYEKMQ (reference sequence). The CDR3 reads CASSLEASGVTDTQYF. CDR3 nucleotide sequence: TGTGCCAGCAGCTTAGAGGCTAGCGGGGTTACAGATACGCAGTATTTT.

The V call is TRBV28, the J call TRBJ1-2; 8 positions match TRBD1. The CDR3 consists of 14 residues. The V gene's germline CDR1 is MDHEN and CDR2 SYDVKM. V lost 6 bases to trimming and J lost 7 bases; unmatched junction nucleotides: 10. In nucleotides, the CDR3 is TGTGCCAGCAGCAACCAGGGGGCGCGGGGTGGCTACACCTTC. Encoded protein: CASSNQGARGGYTF.

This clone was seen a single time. CDR3 in amino acids: CASRQPTSGLYNEQFF. CDR3 DNA: TGCGCCAGCAGGCAACCGACTAGCGGACTTTACAATGAGCAGTTCTTC. The rearrangement uses TRBV4-1 and TRBJ2-1; 9 bases fit TRBD2. Trimming cost V 6 bases and J 4 bases; bases outside gene matches: 10. Germline CDR1 and CDR2: MGHRA and YSYEKL. CDR3 length: 16 amino acids.

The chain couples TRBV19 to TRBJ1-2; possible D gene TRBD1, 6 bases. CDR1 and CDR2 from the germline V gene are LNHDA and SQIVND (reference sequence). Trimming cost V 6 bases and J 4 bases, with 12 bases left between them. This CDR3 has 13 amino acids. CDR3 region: CASSIDRPYGYTF. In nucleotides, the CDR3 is TGTGCCAGTAGCATTGACAGGCCCTATGGCTACACCTTC.

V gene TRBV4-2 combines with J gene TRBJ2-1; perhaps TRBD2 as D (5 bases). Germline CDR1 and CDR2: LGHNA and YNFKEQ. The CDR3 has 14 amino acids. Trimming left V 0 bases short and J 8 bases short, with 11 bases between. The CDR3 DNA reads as TGTGCCAGCAGCCAAGAGCGGCTAGCATATGAGCAGTTCTTC. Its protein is CASSQERLAYEQFF.

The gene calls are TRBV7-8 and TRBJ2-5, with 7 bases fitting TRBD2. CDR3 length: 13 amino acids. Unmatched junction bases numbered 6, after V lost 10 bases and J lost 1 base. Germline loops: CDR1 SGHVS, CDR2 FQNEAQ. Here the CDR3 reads CATTSATQETQYF. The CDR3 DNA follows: TGTGCCACTACTAGCGCCACCCAAGAGACCCAGTACTTC.